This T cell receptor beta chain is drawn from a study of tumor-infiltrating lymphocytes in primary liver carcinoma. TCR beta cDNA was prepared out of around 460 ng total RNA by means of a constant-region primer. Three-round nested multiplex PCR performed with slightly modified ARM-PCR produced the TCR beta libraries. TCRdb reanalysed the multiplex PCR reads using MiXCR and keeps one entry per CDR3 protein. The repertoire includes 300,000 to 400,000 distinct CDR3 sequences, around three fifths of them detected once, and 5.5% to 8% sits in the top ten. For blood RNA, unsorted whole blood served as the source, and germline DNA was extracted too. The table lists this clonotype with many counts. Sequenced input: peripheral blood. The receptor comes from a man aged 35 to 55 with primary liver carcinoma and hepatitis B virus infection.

In DNA, the CDR3 is TGTGCCAGCAGTTATAGCGGGAGGGCCTACAATGAGCAGTTCTTC. Encoded protein: CASSYSGRAYNEQFF. The chain combines TRBV6-5 with TRBJ2-1; 11 bases line up with TRBD2. CDR3 length: 15 residues. V was clipped by 3 bases and J by 2 bases; unmatched bases: 0. The germline V gene has CDR1 MNHEY and CDR2 SVGAGI.